This entry concerns a single T cell receptor beta chain. Its antigen is not known. This sample was included in a study of glioma-infiltrating T cells after dendritic cell vaccination. Notes on the study in general: Estimated pretreatment TIL content predicted outcome after dendritic cell vaccination.

The germline V gene encodes CDR1 SGHNT and CDR2 YYREEE (reference sequence). The V gene lost 4 bases and the J gene lost 3 bases, with 9 bases spanning the gap. The CDR3 loop spans 13 amino acids. The immunoSEQ assay amplified TCRB CDR3 from up to roughly 2 ug DNA. Amplification used 60 V beta primers and 13 J beta primers. The data were produced by immunoSEQ multiplex PCR, yet TCRdb's version contains in-frame clones alone and is incomplete. In the table there are about 58,000 clones, over 75% of which are singletons. Time point meaning: after dendritic cell vaccination, including at tumor progression/relapse. Isocitrate dehydrogenase mutation was absent in all glioblastoma patients.

Specimen: blood, collected after dendritic cell vaccination. This chain connects TRBV5-4 to TRBJ2-3; D gene ambiguous. This sequence was found in a human donor with glioblastoma. The CDR3 sequence: CASSLAPTDTQYF. The CDR3 DNA sequence: TGTGCCAGCAGCCTGGCTCCGACAGATACGCAGTATTTT.